A selection of T cell receptor delta chains follows, all from one sample in a study of gamma-delta chains in newborns, infants, children. TCRdb used CATT to re-call clones from the reads. The repertoire holds 8,500 to 13,000 delta-chain clones, with more than 7.5% as singletons. Input material: blood. All receptors derive from a child who was a newborn, infant or young child, either healthy, febrile or measles-vaccinated (not recorded which). The CDR3 runs from the conserved cysteine through the conserved F or W. A D gene is named only where the DNA matches it firmly.

>TRDJ1|NA|TRDV2
CACDLLGPDTDKLIF
>TRDJ3|TRDD3|TRDV2
CACDTNWGPGSWDTRQMFF
>TRDJ1|NA|TRDV1
CALGEIPSGRGTDKLIF
>TRDJ1|NA|TRDV2
CACDTLPTQLGGYTDKLIF
>TRDJ3|TRDD3|TRDV2
CACDWGIEPTRQMFF
>TRDJ2|TRDD3|TRDV1
CALGELAPYWGIPELTAQLFF
>TRDJ3|TRDD3|TRDV2
CACDNAGINNRDTRQMFF
>TRDJ3|TRDD3|TRDV2
CACDLTGGSSSWDTRQMFF
>TRDJ3|TRDD3|TRDV2
CACDTGGIPSSWDTRQMFF
>TRDJ1|TRDD3|TRDV2
CACDTLGDNILYTDKLIF
>TRDJ1|NA|TRDV2
CACDTLVGTDKLIF
>TRDJ3|NA|TRDV2
CACDALGDPSSWDTRQMFF
>TRDJ3|TRDD3|TRDV2
CACVSMGDTLTWDTRQMFF
>TRDJ1|TRDD3|TRDV1
CALGELTGGYTDKLIF
>TRDJ1|TRDD3|TRDV2
CACDTLLLGDWVDKLIF
>TRDJ3|TRDD3|TRDV2
CACDTGWGSSWDTRQMFF
>TRDJ1|TRDD3|TRDV2
CACDTVRVGDNWPGKLIF
>TRDJ1|TRDD3|TRDV1
CALGEVGNPPSWGIRVSGKLIF
>TRDJ2|NA|TRDV2
CACDTVSGGYLPAQLFF
>TRDJ3|TRDD3|TRDV2
CARDTVGISSWDTRQMFF
>TRDJ1|NA|TRDV2
CACDTVTGRGTDKLIF
>TRDJ3|NA|TRDV2
CACDTVGGGSASSWDTRQMFF